The 30 T cell receptor beta chains below all came from one sample that was sequenced in a study of blood T cell repertoires in COVID-19. Clones were sequenced by immunoSEQ multiplex PCR, and TCRdb holds only the in-frame ones, with some missing. The table lists a few hundred thousand clones, approximately 85% of them singletons. The sample comprised peripheral blood. The receptors were sampled from a woman in her 70s with acute or convalescent COVID-19.

The chain joins TRBV6-5 to TRBJ1-4; 7 positions agree with TRBD1. V lost 6 bases to trimming and J lost 7 bases; unmatched junction nucleotides: 5. CDR1 and CDR2 from the germline V gene are MNHEY and SVGAGI. The CDR3 has 13 residues. CDR3 DNA sequence: TGTGCCAGCAGCCTTTACAGGGGTGAAAAACTGTTTTTT. As protein: CASSLYRGEKLFF.

This clone was detected a few times. DNA for the CDR3: TGTGCCAGCAGTTTAGGGGGCTTGGAAAAACTGTTTTTT. It is translated as CASSLGGLEKLFF. J is TRBJ1-4 and V is TRBV12-3 or TRBV12-4, with a weak D call TRBD1 (5 bases). The length of the CDR3 is 13 residues. V was clipped by 1 base and J by 8 bases, with 8 bases between them.

This clone is a singleton in its sample. The chain couples TRBV18 to TRBJ1-1; D might be TRBD1 (6 bases). V was cut by 3 bases and J by 8 bases, with 7 bases left in between. The CDR3 runs 11 residues. From germline, CDR1 is KGHSH and CDR2 LQKENI. CDR3 in amino acids: CASSPGQEAFF. The CDR3 DNA reads TGTGCCAGCTCACCCGGACAGGAAGCTTTCTTT.

The chain joins TRBV7-2 to TRBJ2-3; 11 nucleotides align to TRBD2. CDR3 length equals 16 residues. With V trimmed by 5 bases and J by 4 bases, 8 bases remained unmatched. Germline CDR1 and CDR2: SGHTA and FQGNSA. The CDR3: CASSMRLAGLSDTQYF. The CDR3 DNA is TGTGCCAGCAGCATGCGACTAGCGGGACTATCAGATACGCAGTATTTT.

This clone showed up just once. The genes are TRBV5-1 and TRBJ2-7; D not certain. The V gene lost 0 bases and the J gene lost 3 bases, with 7 bases spanning the gap. Germline lookup yields CDR1 SGHRS and CDR2 YFSETQ. The CDR3 runs 13 residues. The CDR3 nucleotides are TGCGCCAGCAGCTTGGGATACGGCTACGAGCAGTACTTC. This codes for CASSLGYGYEQYF. Combining the CDR3 with reference TRBV5-1 and TRBJ2-7 gives the whole variable domain KAGVTQTPRYLIKTRGQQVTLSCSPISGHRSVSWYQQTPGQGLQFLFEYFSETQRNKGNFPGRFSGRQFSNSRSEMNVSTLELGDSALYLCASSLGYGYEQYFGPGTRLTVT.

The J gene is TRBJ1-5, the V gene TRBV27; tentative D call: TRBD1 (5 bases). The length of the CDR3 is 13 residues. The germline gives CDR1 MNHEY, CDR2 SMNVEV (reference sequence). Trimming pared 2 bases from V and 4 bases from J, leaving 6 bases between. This CDR3 reads CASSLKGNQPQHF. In DNA, the CDR3 is TGTGCCAGCAGTTTAAAGGGGAATCAGCCCCAGCATTTT.

The rearrangement joins TRBV5-4 to TRBJ2-1, with 8 bases that match TRBD2. CDR3 size: 16 residues. Germline V gene sequence: CDR1 SGHNT, CDR2 YYREEE (reference sequence). With V trimmed by 2 bases and J by 9 bases, 13 bases remained unmatched. In DNA form, the CDR3 reads TGTGCCAGCAGCTTTCCCCCGGCCCCGAGCGGGGGTGAGCAGTTCTTC. This sequence encodes CASSFPPAPSGGEQFF.

The chain is built from TRBV6-5 and TRBJ2-7; the match to TRBD2 covers 11 bases. CDR1 MNHEY and CDR2 SVGAGI come from the germline V gene. V was pared by 6 bases and J by 7 bases, with 8 bases of the junction left unmatched. This CDR3 is 14 amino acids long. The CDR3 sequence: CASRSGLAVSEQYF. CDR3 bases: TGTGCCAGCAGATCGGGACTAGCGGTGTCGGAGCAGTACTTC.

The chain links TRBV7-2 to TRBJ2-7; D may be TRBD1 (6 bases). Germline V gene sequence: CDR1 SGHTA, CDR2 FQGNSA. Between the trimmed V and J ends, which lost 3 bases and 2 bases, there was a span of 11 bases. The CDR3 extends over 14 amino acids. The CDR3 loop reads CASSFQGPPYEQYF. The CDR3 region has the DNA TGTGCCAGCAGCTTCCAGGGGCCTCCCTACGAGCAGTACTTC.

This clone turned up a few times. The rearrangement uses TRBV15 and TRBJ1-5; D is ambiguous. V lost 0 bases, J lost 7 bases, and 4 bases lay in between. The CDR3 spans 12 residues. Germline V gene data show CDR1 as LNHNV and CDR2 as YYDKDF (reference sequence). CDR3 residues: CATSRDIQPQHF. CDR3 DNA sequence: TGTGCCACCAGCAGAGATATACAGCCCCAGCATTTT. The full variable domain, with the rest looked up from reference TRBV15 and TRBJ1-5, is DAMVIQNPRYQVTQFGKPVTLSCSQTLNHNVMYWYQQKSSQAPKLLFHYYDKDFNNEADTPDNFQSRRPNTSFCFLDIRSPGLGDTAMYLCATSRDIQPQHFGDGTRLSIL.

This chain uses TRBV13 with TRBJ1-2; D is possibly TRBD1 (6 bases). Germline lookup yields CDR1 PRHDT and CDR2 FYEKMQ (reference sequence). The CDR3 consists of 13 residues. Deletions cut 6 bases from V and 3 bases from J, with 11 bases between. The CDR3: CASRTGVDYGYTF. In nucleotides, the CDR3 is TGTGCCAGCAGGACAGGTGTCGACTATGGCTACACCTTC.

This clone has more than one count but fewer than ten. The CDR3 spells CASTPGQGNTGELFF. DNA for the CDR3: TGTGCCAGTACGCCGGGACAGGGGAACACCGGGGAGCTGTTTTTT. This chain joins TRBV2 and TRBJ2-2; 9 bases agree with TRBD1. The CDR3 loop spans 15 amino acids. V lost 9 bases, J lost 1 base, and 6 bases stayed unmatched. CDR1 and CDR2 (germline): SNHLY, FYNNEI.

The V gene is TRBV5-5, the J gene TRBJ1-4; D uncertain. V gave up 4 bases and J gave up 0 bases, with 19 bases separating them. This CDR3 is built from 18 residues. Germline V gene sequence: CDR1 SGHKS, CDR2 YYEKEE (reference sequence). CDR3 nucleotide sequence: TGTGCCAGCAGCCACCCTGTTTCTAGCCCCGCAACTAATGAAAAACTGTTTTTT. This encodes CASSHPVSSPATNEKLFF.

The gene calls are TRBV19 and TRBJ1-4, with TRBD1 matching over 7 bases. From germline, CDR1 is LNHDA and CDR2 SQIVND (reference sequence). V was clipped by 5 bases and J by 8 bases; unmatched bases: 8. This CDR3 is 14 amino acids long. The DNA for the CDR3 is TGTGCCAGTAGTCCCGGGAGAGGGGGCGAAAAACTGTTTTTT. Its protein product is CASSPGRGGEKLFF.

The J gene is TRBJ1-5, the V gene TRBV2, with 7 bases lining up with TRBD1. V lost 6 bases, J lost 5 bases, and 7 bases stayed unmatched. CDR3 size: 14 residues. The germline gives CDR1 SNHLY, CDR2 FYNNEI. CDR3 protein: CASRTGTAYQPQHF. In nucleotides, the CDR3 is TGTGCCAGCAGAACCGGGACAGCCTATCAGCCCCAGCATTTT.

The V call is TRBV2, the J call TRBJ2-3, with D tentatively TRBD1 (6 bases). This CDR3 region has 14 residues. Germline-derived CDR1 and CDR2 are SNHLY and FYNNEI. Trimming cost V 8 bases and J 2 bases, with 14 bases left between them. Here the CDR3 DNA reads TGTGCCAGCCACCTGGACAGACACACAGATACGCAGTATTTT. Its translation is CASHLDRHTDTQYF.

J is TRBJ1-1 and V is TRBV25-1; possibly TRBD1 for D (5 bases). The CDR3 has 14 amino acids. The germline V and J ends were trimmed by 1 base and 7 bases, with 13 bases remaining between them. Germline CDR1 is MGHDK and CDR2 is SYGVNS. CDR3 in DNA: TGTGCCAGCAGTGAATTGGGCGGGGCACATGAAGCTTTCTTT. Translated, it gives CASSELGGAHEAFF.

The chain has TRBV9 and TRBJ2-2, with a weak D call TRBD2 (6 bases). This CDR3 comprises 16 residues. CDR1 and CDR2 (germline): SGDLS, YYNGEE. V gave up 3 bases and J gave up 4 bases, with 16 bases separating them. CDR3 loop: CASSASGTYVTGELFF. CDR3 bases: TGTGCCAGCAGCGCTTCGGGGACTTATGTCACCGGGGAGCTGTTTTTT.

In its sample, this clone was seen once. This sequence joins TRBV3-1 (or the pseudogene TRBV3-2) and TRBJ2-5, with D hard to call. Germline CDR1 and CDR2: LGHDT and YNNKEL (reference sequence). V gave up 4 bases and J gave up 3 bases, with 9 bases separating them. This CDR3 spans 13 amino acids. CDR3: CASSPLRKETQYF. The CDR3 DNA is TGTGCCAGCAGCCCCCTCAGAAAAGAGACCCAGTACTTC.

This chain links TRBV7-3 with TRBJ2-1; 9 bases map to TRBD2. The germline gives CDR1 SGHTA, CDR2 FQGTGA. CDR3 length equals 16 residues. V trimming: 5 bases; J trimming: 2 bases; junction bases outside the gene matches: 7. The CDR3 region has the DNA TGTGCCAGCAGCACCGACCGCGGGGGGGCCTACAATGAGCAGTTCTTC. It is translated as CASSTDRGGAYNEQFF.

This clone is a singleton in its sample. The V call is TRBV5-6, the J call TRBJ2-2, with D perhaps TRBD1 (5 bases). The V end lost 4 bases, the J end lost 3 bases, and 16 bases lay between the germline ends. Germline-derived CDR1 and CDR2 are SGHDT and YYEEEE. CDR3 size: 16 residues. Here the CDR3 reads CASSLRVGPYTGELFF. DNA for the CDR3: TGTGCCAGCAGCCTCAGGGTGGGCCCATACACCGGGGAGCTGTTTTTT.

The V and J genes are TRBV7-3 and TRBJ2-1; TRBD2 agrees at 11 bases. Unmatched junction bases numbered 6, after V lost 2 bases and J lost 6 bases. In germline, CDR1 is SGHTA, CDR2 FQGTGA. The CDR3 has 16 residues. CDR3 bases: TGTGCCAGCAGCTTAGCTGGGACTAGCGGACCCAATGAGCAGTTCTTC. Translating it yields CASSLAGTSGPNEQFF.

This clone has just one count. CDR3 coding DNA: TGTGCCAGCAGCGCGACAGGATCCCACTCTGGAAACACCATATATTTT. Translating it yields CASSATGSHSGNTIYF. The chain is built from TRBV9 and TRBJ1-3; D perhaps matches TRBD1 (6 bases). The CDR3 totals 16 residues. V dropped 3 bases and J dropped 0 bases, with 13 bases sitting between them. Germline V gene data show CDR1 as SGDLS and CDR2 as YYNGEE.

V and J are TRBV5-6 and TRBJ2-3; 14 bases fit TRBD2. Germline V gives CDR1 SGHDT, CDR2 YYEEEE. After removal of 4 bases from V and 3 bases from J, the junction contained 4 bases not matched to a gene. CDR3 length: 16 amino acids. In nucleotides, the CDR3 is TGTGCCAGCAGCCAGACTAGCGGGGGGGTGACAGATACGCAGTATTTT. This codes for CASSQTSGGVTDTQYF.

V gene TRBV3-1 (or the pseudogene TRBV3-2) combines with J gene TRBJ2-3; TRBD2 is a possible D gene (6 bases). Trimming left V 4 bases short and J 4 bases short, with 9 bases between. From germline, CDR1 is LGHDT and CDR2 YNNKEL (reference sequence). The CDR3 sequence is 13 residues long. The CDR3 DNA follows: TGTGCCAGCAGCCGGCAGCGGGCAGATACGCAGTATTTT. Amino acids: CASSRQRADTQYF.

A word on this clone: This same CDR3 is encoded by further DNA sequences in the sample. V is TRBV2 and J is TRBJ1-2; possibly TRBD1 for D (5 bases). V was pared by 2 bases and J by 5 bases, with 9 bases between. The CDR3 is made up of 13 amino acids. The germline V gene encodes CDR1 SNHLY and CDR2 FYNNEI. CDR3 DNA sequence: TGTGCCAGCAGTGAACGGGGGGGGTATGGCTACACCTTC. Its protein product is CASSERGGYGYTF.

The chain joins TRBV5-1 to TRBJ2-5; TRBD1 aligns across 8 bases. The CDR3 totals 15 residues. The J segment lost 5 bases and the V segment lost 4 bases, leaving 10 bases of the junction unmatched. CDR1 SGHRS and CDR2 YFSETQ come from the germline V gene. The CDR3 DNA reads as TGCGCCAGCAGCCGCGACCGGGACAGGTTCGAGACCCAGTACTTC. It is translated as CASSRDRDRFETQYF. The variable domain in full, completed from reference TRBV5-1 and TRBJ2-5, reads KAGVTQTPRYLIKTRGQQVTLSCSPISGHRSVSWYQQTPGQGLQFLFEYFSETQRNKGNFPGRFSGRQFSNSRSEMNVSTLELGDSALYLCASSRDRDRFETQYFGPGTRLLVL.

The chain is built from TRBV11-2 and TRBJ1-6; D gene uncertain. The V and J ends lost 3 bases and 7 bases respectively, with 7 bases between them. This CDR3 has 13 residues. Germline-derived CDR1 and CDR2 are SGHAT and FQNNGV. CDR3 sequence (DNA): TGTGCCAGCAGCTTCGGGGAAAATTCACCCCTCCACTTT. This sequence encodes CASSFGENSPLHF.

This clone has only a few counts. The chain joins TRBV20-1 to TRBJ2-2; TRBD2 aligns across 13 bases. The J segment lost 10 bases and the V segment lost 3 bases, leaving 2 bases of the junction unmatched. CDR1 is DFQATT and CDR2 is SNEGSKA in the germline V gene (reference sequence). CDR3 length: 13 residues. This CDR3 is CSASGTSGEELFF. Here the CDR3 DNA reads TGCAGTGCTAGTGGGACTAGCGGGGAGGAGCTGTTTTTT.

About this clone itself: Relative to the germline gene, one junction end is altered; a read error may explain this. J is TRBJ2-2 and V is TRBV6-5, with D unresolved. The germline V gene has CDR1 MNHEY and CDR2 SVGAGI. CDR3 length: 13 amino acids. CDR3 sequence: CASSYANSGELFF. The CDR3 DNA is TGTGCCAGCAGTTACGCGAACTCCGGGGAGCTGTTTTTT.